This T cell receptor beta chain was obtained from a study of blood T cells in healthy people across ages. The CDR3 consists of 14 residues. The J segment lost 0 bases and the V segment lost 10 bases, leaving 3 bases of the junction unmatched. Sample-barcoded 5' priming and a J-beta primer mix drove a second PCR of about 6 to 12 cycles. TCRdb fed the 5' RACE reads into MiXCR, producing one record per CDR3 protein. The sample yields around 1,500,000 distinct CDR3 sequences, roughly 30% seen once. This clonotype was recorded at least ten times. This rearrangement joins TRBV12-3 or TRBV12-4 to TRBJ2-3, with 11 positions matching TRBD2. The sequencing sample was made of blood. The TCR originated in a woman aged 25 to 39 in good health. The DNA of the CDR3 is TGTGCCACCCGACTAGCGGGGAGCACAGATACGCAGTATTTT. It encodes CATRLAGSTDTQYF.